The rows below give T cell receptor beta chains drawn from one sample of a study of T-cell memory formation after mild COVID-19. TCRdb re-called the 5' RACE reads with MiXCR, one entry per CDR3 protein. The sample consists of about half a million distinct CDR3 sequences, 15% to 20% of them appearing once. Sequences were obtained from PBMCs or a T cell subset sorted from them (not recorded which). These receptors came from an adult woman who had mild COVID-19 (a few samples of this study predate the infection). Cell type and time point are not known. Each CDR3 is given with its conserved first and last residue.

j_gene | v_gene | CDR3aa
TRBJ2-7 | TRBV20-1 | CSVSPGREQYF
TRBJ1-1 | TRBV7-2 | CASSLGTGVPNTEAFF
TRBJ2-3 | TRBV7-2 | CASSLDVGSPRDTQYF
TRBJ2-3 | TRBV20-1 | CSARAYHRAGADTQYF
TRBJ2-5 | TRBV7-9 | CASSNSGSLGETQYF
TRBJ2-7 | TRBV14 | CASSFAYTGTYSYEQYF
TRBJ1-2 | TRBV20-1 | CSARDLATGTVYGYTF
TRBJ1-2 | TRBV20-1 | CSAVRVNGYTF
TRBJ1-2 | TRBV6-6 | CASSSTGLGRYGYTF
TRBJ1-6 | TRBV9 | CASSVQGVPSFDSPLHF
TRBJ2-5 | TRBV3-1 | CASSQVIGRLGEETQYF
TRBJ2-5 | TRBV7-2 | CASSFYDRGQETQYF
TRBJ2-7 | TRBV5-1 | CASSLDPPTGTYEQYF
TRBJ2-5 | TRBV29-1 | CSVEVRAGAPEAQYF
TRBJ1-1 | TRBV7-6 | CASSLSEGGFEAFF
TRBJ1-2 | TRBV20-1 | CSARYQYGTTYGYTF
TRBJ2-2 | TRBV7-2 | CASSTRDLNTGELFF
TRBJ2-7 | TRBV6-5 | CASSFSGGTYEQYF
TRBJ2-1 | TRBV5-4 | CASSFQGMDYNEQFF
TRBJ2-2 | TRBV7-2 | CASSPVSGRGTGELFF
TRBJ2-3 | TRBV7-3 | CASSPGRASTDTQYF
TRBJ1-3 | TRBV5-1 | CASSFKDRGTNTIYF
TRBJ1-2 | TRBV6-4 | CASRRTGYDGYTF
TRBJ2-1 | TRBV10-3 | CAIRQTTGNEQFF
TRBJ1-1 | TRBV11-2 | CASSSRGQPGNTEAFF
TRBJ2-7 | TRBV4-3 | CASSQEWDRRRYF
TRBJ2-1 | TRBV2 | CASSESQGSYNEQFF
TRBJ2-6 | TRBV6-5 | CASRVVAGGSSGANVLTF
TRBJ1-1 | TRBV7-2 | CASSLAMGGVGTEAFF
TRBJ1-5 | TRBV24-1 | CATSDTTVPQHF
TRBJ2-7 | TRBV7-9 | CASSSEKIGLTFGEQYF
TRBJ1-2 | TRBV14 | CASSQRGYYGYTF
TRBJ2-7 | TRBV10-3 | CAISGAGKSYEQYF
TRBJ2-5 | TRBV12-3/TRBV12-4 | CASSRLVQETQYF
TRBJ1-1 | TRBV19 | CASSIWAPGTEAFF
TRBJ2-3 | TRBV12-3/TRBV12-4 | CASLESTDTQYF
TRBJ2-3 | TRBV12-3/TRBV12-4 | CASSLSPILAERGATDTQYF
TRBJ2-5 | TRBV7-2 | CASSRGASGIQETQYF
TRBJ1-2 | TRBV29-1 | CSAISTSYGYTF
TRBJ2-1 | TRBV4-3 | CASSREDYNEQFF
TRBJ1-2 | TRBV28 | CASSLGVFSTF
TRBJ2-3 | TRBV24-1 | CATSDWDKSDTQYF
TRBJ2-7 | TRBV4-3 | CASSQERGQEGYEQYF
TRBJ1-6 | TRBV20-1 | CSAGVTGGGSPLHF
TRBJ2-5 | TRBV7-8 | CASSLTGNNQETQYF
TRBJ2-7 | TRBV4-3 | CASSQDPGQVGEQYF
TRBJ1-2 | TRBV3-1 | CASSQEQGLYVPGYTF
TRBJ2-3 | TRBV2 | CASTSGIGTDTQYF
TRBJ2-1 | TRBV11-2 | CASSSVSGGPYNEQFF
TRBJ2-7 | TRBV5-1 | CASSRTSGRAVYEQYF
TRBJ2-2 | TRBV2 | CASSEEAGVAGELFF
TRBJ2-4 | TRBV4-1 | CASSHHQGILAKNIQYF
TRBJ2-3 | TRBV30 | CAWTTGLTDTQYF